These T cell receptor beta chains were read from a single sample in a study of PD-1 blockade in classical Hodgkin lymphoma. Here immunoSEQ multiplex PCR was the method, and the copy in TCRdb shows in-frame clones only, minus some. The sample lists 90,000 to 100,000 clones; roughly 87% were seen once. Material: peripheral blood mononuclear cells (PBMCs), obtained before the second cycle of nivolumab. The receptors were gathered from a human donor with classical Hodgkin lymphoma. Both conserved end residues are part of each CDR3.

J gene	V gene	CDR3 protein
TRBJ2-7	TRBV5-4	CASSQDSSYEQYF
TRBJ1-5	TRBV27	CASSLSGQGGDQPQHF
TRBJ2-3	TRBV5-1	CASSLLGASTDTQYF
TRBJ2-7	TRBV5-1	CASSLTGIYEQYF
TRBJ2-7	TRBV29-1	CSVLAGSYEQYF
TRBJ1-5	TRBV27	CASSRQSNQPQHF
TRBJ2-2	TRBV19	CASSMRGANTGELFF
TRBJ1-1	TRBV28	CASRSLPPPLPDAFF
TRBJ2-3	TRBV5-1	CASSREGLSTDTQYF
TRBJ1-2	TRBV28	CASSLSDRGYYGYTF
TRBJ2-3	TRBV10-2	CASWGLGSTDTQYF
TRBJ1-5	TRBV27	CASSLWGYRDSNQPQHF
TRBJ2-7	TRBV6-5	CASSLLAGDTYEQYF
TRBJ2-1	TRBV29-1	CSGSSGYNEQFF
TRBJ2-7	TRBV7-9	CASSLAPLAGEGEQYF
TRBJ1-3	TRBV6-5	CASSKQETSGNTIYF
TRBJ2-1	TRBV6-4	CASSSTGGPGNEQFF
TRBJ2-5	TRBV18	CASSPSERAWYQETQYF
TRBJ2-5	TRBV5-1	CASSLVQVEVYVQETQYF
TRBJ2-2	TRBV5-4	CASSGTGLAGGFNTGELFF
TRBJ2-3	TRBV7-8	CASSPLTGGRVDTQYF
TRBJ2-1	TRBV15	CATSWAGWGNEQFF
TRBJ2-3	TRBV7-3	CASIHRPGTGWYF
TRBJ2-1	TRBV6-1	CASSRDLLGNEQFF
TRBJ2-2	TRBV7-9	CASTDRPGGTGELFF
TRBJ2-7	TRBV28	CASSFLPITFEQYF
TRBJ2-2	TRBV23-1	CASSKRQASVAGELFF
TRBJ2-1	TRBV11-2	CASSLSGSHWNEQFF
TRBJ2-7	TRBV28	CASSNSGNPSYEQYF
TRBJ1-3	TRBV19	CASTIGTFGNTIYF
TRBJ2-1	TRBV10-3	CASASGEYDEQFF
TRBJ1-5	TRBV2	CASRWTEGQPQHF
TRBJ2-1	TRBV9	CASSVGPRLDNEQFF
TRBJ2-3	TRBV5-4	CASSLGVGATDTQYF
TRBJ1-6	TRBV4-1	CASNTGAYNSPLHF
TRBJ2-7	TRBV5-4	CASSRSSVPSADEQYF
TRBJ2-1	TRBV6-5	CASSLRDSEQFF
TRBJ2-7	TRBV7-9	CASLTFPSETYEQYF
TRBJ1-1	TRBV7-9	CASSLGRAKPEAFF
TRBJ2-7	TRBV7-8	CASSPRAGQGDYEQYF
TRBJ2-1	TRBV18	CASSPQLAGGNNEQFF
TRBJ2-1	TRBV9	CASSKMGGFLDNEQFF
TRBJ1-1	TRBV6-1	CASSVDRDTEAFF
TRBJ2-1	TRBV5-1	CASSPKGQLAYNEQFF
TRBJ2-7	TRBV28	CASSLWGLAGRVSGSYEQYF
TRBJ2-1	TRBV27	CASSRSTSGMSSYNEQFF
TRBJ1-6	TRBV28	CASSYGPLGNSPLHF
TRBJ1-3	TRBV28	CASSLGAGNTIYF
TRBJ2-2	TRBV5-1	CASSFGTGTGELFF
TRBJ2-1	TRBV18	CASSPRGAYNEQFF
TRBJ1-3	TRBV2	CASSGSFSGNTIYF
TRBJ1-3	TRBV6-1	CASSEGGSGNTIYF
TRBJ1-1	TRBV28	CASSLVRGRAFF
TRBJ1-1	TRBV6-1	CASRITGGYTEAFF
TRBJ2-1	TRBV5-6	CASSGLAGGQEQFF
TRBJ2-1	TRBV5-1	CASSSRPGSVDNEQFF